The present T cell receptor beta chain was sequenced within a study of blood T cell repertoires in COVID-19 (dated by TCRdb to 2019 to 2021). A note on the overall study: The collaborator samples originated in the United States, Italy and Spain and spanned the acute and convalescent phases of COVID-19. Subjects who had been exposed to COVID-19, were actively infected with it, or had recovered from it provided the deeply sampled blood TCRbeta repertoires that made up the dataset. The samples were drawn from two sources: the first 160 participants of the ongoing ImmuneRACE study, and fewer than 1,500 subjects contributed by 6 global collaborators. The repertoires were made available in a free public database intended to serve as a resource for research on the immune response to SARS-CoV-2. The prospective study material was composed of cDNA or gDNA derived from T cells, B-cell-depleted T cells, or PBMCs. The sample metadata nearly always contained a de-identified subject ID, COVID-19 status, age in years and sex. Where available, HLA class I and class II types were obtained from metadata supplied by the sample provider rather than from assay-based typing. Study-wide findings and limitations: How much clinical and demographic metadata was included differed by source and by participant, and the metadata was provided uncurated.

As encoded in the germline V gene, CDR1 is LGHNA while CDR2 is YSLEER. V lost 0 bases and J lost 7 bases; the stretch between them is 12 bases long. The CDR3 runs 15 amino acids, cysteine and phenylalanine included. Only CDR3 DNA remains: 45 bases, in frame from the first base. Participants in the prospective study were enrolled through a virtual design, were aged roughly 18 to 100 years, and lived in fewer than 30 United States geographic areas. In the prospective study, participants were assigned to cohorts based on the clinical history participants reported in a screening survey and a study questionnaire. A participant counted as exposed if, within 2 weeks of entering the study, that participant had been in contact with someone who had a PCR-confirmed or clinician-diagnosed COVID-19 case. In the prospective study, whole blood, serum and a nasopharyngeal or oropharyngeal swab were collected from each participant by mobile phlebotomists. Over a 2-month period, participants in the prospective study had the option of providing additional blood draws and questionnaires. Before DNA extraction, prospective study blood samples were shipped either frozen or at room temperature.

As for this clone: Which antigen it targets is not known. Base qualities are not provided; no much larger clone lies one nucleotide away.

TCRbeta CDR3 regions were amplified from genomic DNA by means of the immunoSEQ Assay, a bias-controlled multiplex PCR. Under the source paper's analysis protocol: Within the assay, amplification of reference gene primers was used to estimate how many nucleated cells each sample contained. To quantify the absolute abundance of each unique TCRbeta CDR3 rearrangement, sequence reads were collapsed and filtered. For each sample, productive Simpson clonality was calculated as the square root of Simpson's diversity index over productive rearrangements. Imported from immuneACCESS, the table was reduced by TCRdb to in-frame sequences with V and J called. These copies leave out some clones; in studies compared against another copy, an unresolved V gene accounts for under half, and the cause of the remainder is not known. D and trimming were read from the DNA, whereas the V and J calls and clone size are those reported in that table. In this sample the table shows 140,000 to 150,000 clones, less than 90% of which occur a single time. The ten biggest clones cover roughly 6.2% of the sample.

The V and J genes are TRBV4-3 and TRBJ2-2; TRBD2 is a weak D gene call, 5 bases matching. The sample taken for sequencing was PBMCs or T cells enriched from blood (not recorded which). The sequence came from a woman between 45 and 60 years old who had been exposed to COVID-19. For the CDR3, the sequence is CASSQDGLASGELFF. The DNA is TGCGCCAGCAGCCAAGACGGGTTAGCGAGCGGGGAGCTGTTTTTT.